A selection of T cell receptor beta chains follows, all from one sample in a study of cytomegalovirus exposure and HLA in healthy donors. Generated by immunoSEQ multiplex PCR, the TCRdb table keeps only in-frame clones and is missing some. The sample lists over 150,000 clones; 70% to 85% were seen once. The sequenced sample was PBMCs. These receptors all stem from a young woman in good health and CMV-seropositive. Each CDR3 is given with its conserved first and last residue. Fields, in order: D gene, V gene, J gene, CDR3 DNA, CDR3 protein. The D gene is left open where the match is weak.

NA	TRBV7-7	TRBJ1-1	TGTGCCAGCAGCGAGAATCCGAACACTGAAGCTTTCTTT	CASSENPNTEAFF
TRBD2	TRBV5-1	TRBJ2-1	TGCGCCAGCAGATGGGGACTAGCGCGTAACAATGAGCAGTTCTTC	CASRWGLARNNEQFF
TRBD2	TRBV5-1	TRBJ2-1	TGCGCCAGCAGCTTGTCGGGACTACACTCCTACAATGAGCAGTTCTTC	CASSLSGLHSYNEQFF
NA	TRBV28	TRBJ1-5	TGTGCCAGCAGGGTTCCGGGGGAGGTTGGGAGCAATCAGCCCCAGCATTTT	CASRVPGEVGSNQPQHF
TRBD2	TRBV9	TRBJ2-7	TGTGCCAGCAGCGCGCAAATGGGGAAAGCGGGAGTGTTCTCTACCTTCATGGACGAGCAGTACTTC	CASSAQMGKAGVFSTFMDEQYF
NA	TRBV4-2	TRBJ1-4	TGTGCCAGCAGCCAAGACCCCGGGGATGGGGCTAATGAAAAACTGTTTTTT	CASSQDPGDGANEKLFF
TRBD1	TRBV2	TRBJ1-3	TGTGCCAGCAGGGGACAGGGGGCCTCTGGAAACACCATATATTTT	CASRGQGASGNTIYF
TRBD2	TRBV27	TRBJ2-7	TGTGCCAGCAGTTTGTCGTGGACTAGCAGCTACGAGCAGTACTTC	CASSLSWTSSYEQYF
NA	TRBV19	TRBJ1-2	TGTGCCGGTTCCGTGGGCAGCTTCTATGGCTACACCTTC	CAGSVGSFYGYTF
NA	TRBV29-1	TRBJ1-2	TGCAGCGTGGACGTCCAGGGGCTCGGTGGCTACACCTTC	CSVDVQGLGGYTF
NA	TRBV4-2	TRBJ2-3	TGTGCCAGCAGCCATAGTTATCGCCCAACAGATACGCAGTATTTT	CASSHSYRPTDTQYF
TRBD2	TRBV7-9	TRBJ2-7	TGTGCCAGCAGCTTGACCCTCGGGACTAGTGAGGGGAAGACCTTC	CASSLTLGTSEGKTF
NA	TRBV5-1	TRBJ1-2	TGCGCCAGCAGCTTGGATGCGGGGAGCTATGGCTACACCTTC	CASSLDAGSYGYTF